This T cell receptor (beta chain) was captured by sequencing in a study of identical twins. Overall study findings and caveats: Among monozygotic twins, out-of-frame TCR alpha sharing exceeded what models predicted.

This clonotype has a count of ten or more. The antigen is undetermined. V lost 10 bases and J lost 4; bases outside the gene matches: 7. This CDR3 has 14 amino acids. Germline V CDR1 and CDR2: SGHVS, FQNEAQ. MiXCR, run by TCRdb on the 5' RACE reads, gives a single entry per CDR3 protein. The data contain 500,000 or so distinct CDR3 sequences, 14% of them singletons. This sample also belongs to another study, concerning yellow fever vaccine responses in identical twins.

The sequenced material came from CD4+ T cells sorted from blood. This chain connects TRBV7-8 to TRBJ1-5; TRBD1 aligns across 10 bases. This TCR was sampled from a woman aged 18-30 years in good health. The CDR3 here is CATGTGVWNQPQHF. The DNA of the CDR3 is TGTGCCACCGGGACAGGGGTTTGGAATCAGCCCCAGCATTTT.